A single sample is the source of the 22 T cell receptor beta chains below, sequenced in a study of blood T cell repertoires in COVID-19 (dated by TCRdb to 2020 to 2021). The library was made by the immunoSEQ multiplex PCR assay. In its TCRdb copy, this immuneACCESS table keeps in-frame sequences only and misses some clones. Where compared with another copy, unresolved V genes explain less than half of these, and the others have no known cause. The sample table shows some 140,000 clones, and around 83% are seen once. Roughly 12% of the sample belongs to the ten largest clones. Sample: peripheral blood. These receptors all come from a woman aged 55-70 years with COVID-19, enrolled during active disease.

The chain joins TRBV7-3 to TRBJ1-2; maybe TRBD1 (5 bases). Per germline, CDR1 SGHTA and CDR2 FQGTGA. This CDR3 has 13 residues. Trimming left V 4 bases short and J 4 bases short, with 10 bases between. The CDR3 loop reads CASSSFGGYGYTF. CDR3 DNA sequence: TGTGCCAGCAGCTCCTTCGGGGGCTATGGCTACACCTTC.

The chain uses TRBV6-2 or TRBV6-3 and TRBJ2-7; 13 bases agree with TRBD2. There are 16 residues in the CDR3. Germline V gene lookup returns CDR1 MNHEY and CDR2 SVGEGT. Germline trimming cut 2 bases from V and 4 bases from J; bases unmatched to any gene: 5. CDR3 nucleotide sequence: TGTGCCAGCAGTTACCGGACTAGCGGGAGTTTATACGAGCAGTACTTC. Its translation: CASSYRTSGSLYEQYF.

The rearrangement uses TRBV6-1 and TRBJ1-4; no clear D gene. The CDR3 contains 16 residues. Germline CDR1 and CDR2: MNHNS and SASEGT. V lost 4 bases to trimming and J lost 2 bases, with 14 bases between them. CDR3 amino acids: CASSVTFGVTNEKLFF. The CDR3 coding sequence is TGTGCCAGCAGTGTCACCTTCGGAGTTACTAATGAAAAACTGTTTTTT.

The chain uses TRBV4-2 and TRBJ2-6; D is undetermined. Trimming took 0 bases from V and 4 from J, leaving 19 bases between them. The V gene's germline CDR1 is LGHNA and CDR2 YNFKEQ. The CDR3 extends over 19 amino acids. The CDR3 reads CASSQDRSGGLRGANVLTF. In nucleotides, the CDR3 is TGTGCCAGCAGCCAAGACCGTAGTGGTGGGTTGAGGGGGGCCAACGTCCTGACTTTC.

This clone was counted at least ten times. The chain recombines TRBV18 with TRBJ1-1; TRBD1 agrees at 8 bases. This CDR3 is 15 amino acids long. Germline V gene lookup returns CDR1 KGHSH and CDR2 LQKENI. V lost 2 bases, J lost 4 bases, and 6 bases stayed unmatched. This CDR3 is CASSPSKQGATEAFF. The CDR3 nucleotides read TGTGCCAGCTCACCATCGAAGCAGGGGGCCACTGAAGCTTTCTTT.

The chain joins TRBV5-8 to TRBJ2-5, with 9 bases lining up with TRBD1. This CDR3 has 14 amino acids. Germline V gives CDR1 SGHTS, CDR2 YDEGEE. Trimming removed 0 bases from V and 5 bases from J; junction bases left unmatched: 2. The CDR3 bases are TGTGCCAGCAGCTTGGGGACAGGGGAGGAGACCCAGTACTTC. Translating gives CASSLGTGEETQYF.

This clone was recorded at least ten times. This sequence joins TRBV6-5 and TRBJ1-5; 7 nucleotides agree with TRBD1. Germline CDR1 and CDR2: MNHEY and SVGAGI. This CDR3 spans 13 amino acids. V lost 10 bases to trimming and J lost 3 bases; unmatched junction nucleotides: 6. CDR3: CATLDRPNQPQHF. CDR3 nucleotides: TGTGCCACCCTGGACAGGCCCAATCAGCCCCAGCATTTT.

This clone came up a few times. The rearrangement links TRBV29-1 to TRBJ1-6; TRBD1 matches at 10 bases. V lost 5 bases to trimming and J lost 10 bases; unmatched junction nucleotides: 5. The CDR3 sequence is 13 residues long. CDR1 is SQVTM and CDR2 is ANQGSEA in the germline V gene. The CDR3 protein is CSVRDRGGSPLHF. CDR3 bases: TGCAGCGTTCGGGACAGGGGTGGCTCACCCCTCCACTTT. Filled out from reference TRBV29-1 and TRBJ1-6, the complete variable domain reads SAVISQKPSRDICQRGTSLTIQCQVDSQVTMMFWYRQQPGQSLTLIATANQGSEATYESGFVIDKFPISRPNLTFSTLTVSNMSPEDSSIYLCSVRDRGGSPLHFGNGTRLTVT.

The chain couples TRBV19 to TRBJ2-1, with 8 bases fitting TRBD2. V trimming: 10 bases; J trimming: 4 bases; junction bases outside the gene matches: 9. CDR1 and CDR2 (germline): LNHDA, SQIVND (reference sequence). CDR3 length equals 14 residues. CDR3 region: CATSRLALYNEQFF. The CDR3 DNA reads TGTGCCACCTCTCGACTAGCGCTTTACAATGAGCAGTTCTTC.

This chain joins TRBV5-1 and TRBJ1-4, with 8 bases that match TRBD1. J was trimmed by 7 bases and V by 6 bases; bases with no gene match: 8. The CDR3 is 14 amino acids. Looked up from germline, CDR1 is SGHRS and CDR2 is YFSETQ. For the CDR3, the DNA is TGCGCCAGCACCATGCAGGGGGCGGGTGAAAAACTGTTTTTT. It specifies CASTMQGAGEKLFF.

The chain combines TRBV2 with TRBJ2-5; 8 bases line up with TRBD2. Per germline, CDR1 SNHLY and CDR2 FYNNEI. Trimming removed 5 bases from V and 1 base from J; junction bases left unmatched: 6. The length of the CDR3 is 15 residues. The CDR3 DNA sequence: TGTGCCAGCAGTAGAGAGCGGGGGACCCAAGAGACCCAGTACTTC. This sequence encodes CASSRERGTQETQYF. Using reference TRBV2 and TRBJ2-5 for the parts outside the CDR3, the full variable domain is EPEVTQTPSHQVTQMGQEVILRCVPISNHLYFYWYRQILGQKVEFLVSFYNNEISEKSEIFDDQFSVERPDGSNFTLKIRSTKLEDSAMYFCASSRERGTQETQYFGPGTRLLVL.

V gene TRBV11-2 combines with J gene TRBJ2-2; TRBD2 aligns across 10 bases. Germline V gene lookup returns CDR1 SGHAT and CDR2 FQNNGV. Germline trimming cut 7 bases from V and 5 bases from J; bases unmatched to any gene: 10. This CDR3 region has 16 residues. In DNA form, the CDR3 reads TGTGCCAGCAACTCGGGGCTAGCGGGAGTAACCGGGGAGCTGTTTTTT. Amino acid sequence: CASNSGLAGVTGELFF.

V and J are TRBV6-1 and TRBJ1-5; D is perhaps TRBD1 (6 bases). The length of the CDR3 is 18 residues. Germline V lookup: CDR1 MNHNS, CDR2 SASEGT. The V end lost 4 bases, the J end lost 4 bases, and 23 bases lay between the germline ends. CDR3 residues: CASSAELGQPVANQPQHF. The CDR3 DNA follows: TGTGCCAGCAGTGCGGAACTCGGACAGCCGGTAGCAAATCAGCCCCAGCATTTT.

CDR3 sequence reads: CASTEGQNQPQHF. In nucleotides, the CDR3 is TGTGCCAGCACTGAGGGTCAGAATCAGCCCCAGCATTTT. This chain joins TRBV18 and TRBJ1-5, with D unclear. From germline, CDR1 is KGHSH and CDR2 LQKENI. Trimming cost V 8 bases and J 4 bases, with 12 bases left between them. This CDR3 comprises 13 residues.

DNA of the CDR3: TGTGCCAGTAGTACAGAAGCTAACACTGAAGCTTTCTTT. It specifies CASSTEANTEAFF. This chain connects TRBV19 to TRBJ1-1, with D uncertain. This CDR3 spans 13 amino acids. Germline CDR1 reads LNHDA; CDR2 reads SQIVND (reference sequence). V dropped 4 bases and J dropped 2 bases, with 8 bases sitting between them.

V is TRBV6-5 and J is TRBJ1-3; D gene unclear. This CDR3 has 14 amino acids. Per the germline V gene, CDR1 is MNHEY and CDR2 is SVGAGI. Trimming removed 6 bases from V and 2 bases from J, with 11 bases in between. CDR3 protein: CASSPGGTGNTIYF. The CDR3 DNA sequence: TGTGCCAGCAGCCCCGGCGGGACTGGAAACACCATATATTTT.

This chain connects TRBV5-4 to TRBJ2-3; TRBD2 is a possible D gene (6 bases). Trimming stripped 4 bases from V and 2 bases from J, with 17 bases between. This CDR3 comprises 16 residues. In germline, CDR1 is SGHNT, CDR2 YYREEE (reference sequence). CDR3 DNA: TGTGCCAGCAGCCGACCCTTAGGCGGGATCACAGATACGCAGTATTTT. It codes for CASSRPLGGITDTQYF.

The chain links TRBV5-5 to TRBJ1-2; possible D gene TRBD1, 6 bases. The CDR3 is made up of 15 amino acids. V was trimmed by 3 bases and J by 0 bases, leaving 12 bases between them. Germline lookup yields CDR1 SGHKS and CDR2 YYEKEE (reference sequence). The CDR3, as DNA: TGTGCCAGCAGCTGGGGGGGGGCCCCTAACTATGGCTACACCTTC. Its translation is CASSWGGAPNYGYTF.

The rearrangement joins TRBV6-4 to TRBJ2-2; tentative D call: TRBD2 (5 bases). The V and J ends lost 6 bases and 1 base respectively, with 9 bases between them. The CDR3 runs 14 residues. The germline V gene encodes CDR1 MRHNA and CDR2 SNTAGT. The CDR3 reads CASSRTQNTGELFF. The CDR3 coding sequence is TGTGCCAGCAGCCGGACTCAGAACACCGGGGAGCTGTTTTTT.

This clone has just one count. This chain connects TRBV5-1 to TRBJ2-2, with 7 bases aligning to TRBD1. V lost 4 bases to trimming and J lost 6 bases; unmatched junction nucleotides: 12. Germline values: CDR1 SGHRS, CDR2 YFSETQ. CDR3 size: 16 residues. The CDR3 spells CASSLSRGGLAGELFF. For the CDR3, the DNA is TGCGCCAGCAGCCTGAGCAGAGGGGGCCTTGCCGGGGAGCTGTTTTTT.

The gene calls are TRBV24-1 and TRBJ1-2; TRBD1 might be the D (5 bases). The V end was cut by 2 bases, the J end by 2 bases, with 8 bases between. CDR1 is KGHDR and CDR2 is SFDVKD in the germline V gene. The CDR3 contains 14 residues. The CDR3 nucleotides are TGTGCCACCAGTGATTCAGGGAGGAACTATGGCTACACCTTC. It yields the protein CATSDSGRNYGYTF.

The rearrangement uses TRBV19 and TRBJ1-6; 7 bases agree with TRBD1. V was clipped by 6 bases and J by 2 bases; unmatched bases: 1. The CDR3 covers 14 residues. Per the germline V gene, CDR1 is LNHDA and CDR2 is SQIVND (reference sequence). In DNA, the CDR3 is TGTGCCAGTAGGGACAGGACCTATAATTCACCCCTCCACTTT. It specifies CASRDRTYNSPLHF.